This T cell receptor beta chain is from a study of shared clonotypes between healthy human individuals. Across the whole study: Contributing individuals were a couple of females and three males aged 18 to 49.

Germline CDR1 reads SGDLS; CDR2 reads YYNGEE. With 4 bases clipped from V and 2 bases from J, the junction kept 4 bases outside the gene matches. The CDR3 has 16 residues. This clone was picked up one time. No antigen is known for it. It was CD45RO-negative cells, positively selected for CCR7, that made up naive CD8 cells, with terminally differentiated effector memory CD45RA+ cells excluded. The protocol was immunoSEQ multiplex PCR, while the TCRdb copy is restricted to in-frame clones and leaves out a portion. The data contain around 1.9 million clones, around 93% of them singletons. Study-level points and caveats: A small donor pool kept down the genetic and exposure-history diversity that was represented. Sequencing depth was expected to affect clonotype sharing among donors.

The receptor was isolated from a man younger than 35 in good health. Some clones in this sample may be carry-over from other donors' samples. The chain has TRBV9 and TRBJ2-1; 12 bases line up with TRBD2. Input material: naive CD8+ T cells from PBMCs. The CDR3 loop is CASSSPSGRAYNEQFF. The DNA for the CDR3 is TGTGCCAGCAGCTCCCCTAGCGGGAGGGCCTACAATGAGCAGTTCTTC.